One and the same sample provided the 20 T cell receptor beta chains below, sequenced in a study of long-term antiretroviral therapy in people with HIV. Investigators performed immunoSEQ version v3.0 at survey level. Produced via immunoSEQ multiplex PCR; TCRdb's table is partial and in-frame only. This sample has under 30,000 clones; roughly 85% occur once, and the top ten carry about 10%. Sequencing was performed on unsorted PBMCs, taken 0.8 years before starting antiretroviral therapy. Receptors originate from a man between 18 and 29 years old with HIV.

CDR3 DNA sequence: TGTGCAAGTCGCCCGGATGTGAGCTTCTACGAGCAGTACTTC. Encoded protein: CASRPDVSFYEQYF. V is TRBV12-2 and J is TRBJ2-7. TRBV12-2 is assigned pseudogene status. The length of the CDR3 is 14 residues.

V and J are TRBV5-1 and TRBJ2-7, with 7 bases matching TRBD2. Germline CDR1 SGHRS, CDR2 YFSETQ. This CDR3 contains 15 residues. V lost 4 bases, J lost 3 bases, and 10 bases stayed unmatched. The chain's CDR3 is CASSLRDGGIYEQYF. The CDR3 coding sequence is TGCGCCAGCAGCCTCCGGGACGGGGGGATCTACGAGCAGTACTTC.

This rearrangement joins TRBV7-6 to TRBJ1-1; perhaps TRBD1 as D (5 bases). The germline gives CDR1 SGHVS, CDR2 FNYEAQ. The germline V and J ends were trimmed by 3 bases and 4 bases, with 9 bases remaining between them. This CDR3 has 13 amino acids. The CDR3 sequence: CASSFGGSTEAFF. In DNA form, the CDR3 reads TGTGCCAGCAGCTTTGGGGGTAGCACTGAAGCTTTCTTT.

This chain joins TRBV27 and TRBJ2-7, with no clear D. Per the germline V gene, CDR1 is MNHEY and CDR2 is SMNVEV (reference sequence). This CDR3 is built from 10 residues. Trimming removed 6 bases at V and 3 bases at J, with 3 bases between. The CDR3 DNA follows: TGTGCCAGCAGCAGCTACGAGCAGTACTTC. Its protein is CASSSYEQYF.

The chain is built from TRBV15 and TRBJ2-1; D might be TRBD1 or TRBD2, each matching 7 bases. CDR3 length: 15 residues. Germline V lookup: CDR1 LNHNV, CDR2 YYDKDF (reference sequence). Trimming took off 0 bases at V and 16 bases at J, with 22 bases between the two ends. The CDR3 nucleotides read TGTGCCACCAGCAGAGATCAGGGGGGGGTAGCACCGCAATTCTTC. Translating gives CATSRDQGGVAPQFF.

This clone showed up just a few times. The chain has TRBV6-1 and TRBJ1-2; TRBD1 might be the D (5 bases). The CDR3 runs 15 residues. V was trimmed by 4 bases and J by 8 bases, leaving 20 bases between them. Germline loops: CDR1 MNHNS, CDR2 SASEGT. The CDR3 coding sequence is TGTGCCAGCAGTGTTTTTACTGGGGGAGGTGGGGGCTACACCTTC. Translated, it gives CASSVFTGGGGGYTF.

The chain combines TRBV14 with TRBJ1-3; D gene ambiguous. The V gene lost 4 bases and the J gene lost 0 bases, with 10 bases spanning the gap. CDR3 length: 15 residues. In germline, CDR1 is SGHDN, CDR2 FVKESK. CDR3 loop: CASSPREGSGNTIYF. The CDR3 bases are TGTGCCAGCAGCCCTCGGGAGGGCTCTGGAAACACCATATATTTT.

This CDR3 reads CASRQEPNTGELFF. The CDR3 DNA reads as TGCGCCAGCAGGCAGGAGCCCAACACCGGGGAGCTGTTTTTT. This chain uses TRBV10-1 with TRBJ2-2; D is uncertain. CDR1 WNHNN and CDR2 SYGVQD come from the germline V gene (reference sequence). The V end was cut by 6 bases, the J end by 2 bases, with 10 bases between. The CDR3 has 14 amino acids.

The chain carries TRBV19 and TRBJ2-3; tentatively, D is TRBD1 (6 bases). The CDR3 extends over 15 amino acids. From germline, CDR1 is LNHDA and CDR2 SQIVND (reference sequence). Trimming shortened V by 3 bases and J by 1 base, and 11 bases separated the two germline ends. CDR3 sequence (DNA): TGTGCCAGTAGTATTCGCAGGGGTGGCACAGATACGCAGTATTTT. The encoded protein is CASSIRRGGTDTQYF.

This chain links TRBV29-1 with TRBJ2-5, with D perhaps TRBD2 (7 bases). The germline V gene has CDR1 SQVTM and CDR2 ANQGSEA. The V end lost 6 bases, the J end lost 4 bases, and 15 bases lay between the germline ends. The CDR3 consists of 13 residues. The CDR3 sequence is CSVTKRGGETQYF. The CDR3 bases are TGCAGCGTGACTAAAAGGGGGGGAGAGACCCAGTACTTC.

This chain links TRBV27 with TRBJ2-5; 12 nucleotides line up with TRBD2. Germline V CDR1 and CDR2: MNHEY, SMNVEV (reference sequence). The CDR3 spans 16 residues. V gave up 3 bases and J gave up 4 bases; unmatched junction bases: 6. CDR3 region: CASSLLTSGGIETQYF. The CDR3 nucleotides read TGTGCCAGCAGTTTGTTGACTAGCGGGGGAATAGAGACCCAGTACTTC.

CDR3 in DNA: TGTGCCACCCGGACAGGGACGTTGAGGAACACCATATATTTT. Protein sequence: CATRTGTLRNTIYF. The rearrangement links TRBV28 to TRBJ1-3, with 8 positions matching TRBD1. CDR3 length equals 14 residues. The junction had 12 bases not matched to a gene; V was cut back by 10 bases and J by 7 bases. Germline V gene data show CDR1 as MDHEN and CDR2 as SYDVKM.

The chain employs TRBV5-6 and TRBJ1-2; D is unresolved. The CDR3 is 13 amino acids. Germline V gene data show CDR1 as SGHDT and CDR2 as YYEEEE. The V end lost 1 base, the J end lost 2 bases, and 6 bases lay between the germline ends. The CDR3 region is CASSLTANYGYTF. The CDR3 DNA reads TGTGCCAGCAGCTTGACGGCAAACTATGGCTACACCTTC. The full variable domain, rest sourced from reference TRBV5-6 and TRBJ1-2, is DAGVTQSPTHLIKTRGQQVTLRCSPKSGHDTVSWYQQALGQGPQFIFQYYEEEERQRGNFPDRFSGHQFPNYSSELNVNALLLGDSALYLCASSLTANYGYTFGSGTRLTVV.

J is TRBJ2-7 and V is TRBV7-2; TRBD1 agrees at 8 bases. Germline V gives CDR1 SGHTA, CDR2 FQGNSA. Trimming removed 4 bases from V and 5 bases from J; junction bases left unmatched: 4. CDR3 length equals 13 residues. CDR3 DNA sequence: TGTGCCAGCAGCTCGGGACAGGTAAACGAGCAGTACTTC. Protein sequence: CASSSGQVNEQYF.

This chain connects TRBV19 to TRBJ2-7; D remains ambiguous. Germline lookup yields CDR1 LNHDA and CDR2 SQIVND (reference sequence). This CDR3 region has 13 residues. Trimming shortened V by 1 base and J by 5 bases, and 9 bases separated the two germline ends. CDR3 residues: CASSIAWGDEQYF. CDR3 DNA sequence: TGTGCCAGTAGTATAGCTTGGGGTGACGAGCAGTACTTC.

This clone came up a few times. The genes are TRBV7-2 and TRBJ2-7; D unclear. The CDR3 extends over 12 amino acids. Germline loops: CDR1 SGHTA, CDR2 FQGNSA. V lost 4 bases and J lost 5, with 9 bases in between. CDR3 coding DNA: TGTGCCAGCAGCTCCCCCCTGAACGAGCAGTACTTC. It is translated as CASSSPLNEQYF.

This chain connects TRBV25-1 to TRBJ2-6; maybe TRBD1 (5 bases). The length of the CDR3 is 16 residues. V lost 1 base and J lost 2, with 9 bases in between. CDR1 and CDR2 (germline): MGHDK, SYGVNS. CDR3 bases: TGTGCCAGCAGTGAATGGGGCATCCCTGGGGCCAACGTCCTGACTTTC. Its protein is CASSEWGIPGANVLTF.

The chain recombines TRBV29-1 with TRBJ2-3, with a weak D call TRBD1 (6 bases). The CDR3 is 14 amino acids. Trimming removed 6 bases at V and 7 bases at J, with 20 bases between. Germline V lookup: CDR1 SQVTM, CDR2 ANQGSEA. Here the CDR3 reads CSVLDRQNGHTQYF. CDR3 in DNA: TGCAGCGTCCTTGACAGGCAGAATGGACATACGCAGTATTTT.

The chain recombines TRBV5-1 with TRBJ2-1; 8 bases are shared with TRBD2. Germline assignment: CDR1 SGHRS and CDR2 YFSETQ. The V and J ends lost 3 bases and 4 bases, in that order; junction bases with no gene match: 3. CDR3 length: 14 residues. The DNA of the CDR3 is TGCGCCAGCAGCTGGACTAGCTCATACAATGAGCAGTTCTTC. As protein: CASSWTSSYNEQFF.

The genes are TRBV6-5 and TRBJ2-6; possible D gene TRBD2, 6 bases. Trimming left V 3 bases short and J 4 bases short, with 13 bases between. The germline V gene has CDR1 MNHEY and CDR2 SVGAGI. This CDR3 spans 16 amino acids. CDR3 amino acids: CASSYGGNWGANVLTF. The DNA for the CDR3 is TGTGCCAGCAGTTATGGAGGGAATTGGGGGGCCAACGTCCTGACTTTC.